This record covers a single T cell receptor (beta chain). This clonotype was counted a few times. What this receptor recognizes is not known. Nothing much larger sits one base from this clone, and base qualities are not available. These data belong to a study of CD8 T cells in ankylosing spondylitis (dated by TCRdb to the late 2010s). Study-level background: To find TCR variants linked to disease, the study profiled T cell receptor beta repertoires in ankylosing spondylitis patients and healthy donors. The full study cohort was made up of 25 ankylosing spondylitis patients and around 100 healthy donors. Peripheral blood was sampled, and synovial fluid was also collected from ankylosing spondylitis patients.

Sequencer: Illumina HiSeq 2500. Quantitative 5'-RACE with molecular barcodes was the method used to prepare the TCR beta libraries. The published analysis was carried out like this. Disease-linked TCR variants were identified with a new computational method built on a probabilistic model of VDJ rearrangement. In-frame beta chains were kept once TCRdb had trimmed the public reads at Q25 with fastp and called clones with MiXCR. Identical CDR3 protein sequences are pooled into one entry, listed with their most common genes and DNA. The V and J calls and clone size come from TCRdb's table, not from the authors' own analysis. The sample table shows 250,000 to 300,000 distinct CDR3 sequences, and around 20% are seen once. The ten most abundant clones make up 7.8% of the sample. Overall study outcomes, separate from this receptor: The disease-linked clones were reported as significantly enriched in matched synovial fluid samples from ankylosing spondylitis patients. A TCR beta motif of several highly homologous amino acid variants appeared characteristic of blood from ankylosing spondylitis patients. Some TCR beta motif variants had previously been reported in synovial fluid and blood of reactive arthritis patients, which suggested common disease-initiation mechanisms. A CD8+ phenotype was shown by the disease-linked clones, which were found at relatively low frequencies in peripheral blood.

This TCR was recovered from a male donor with ankylosing spondylitis or in good health (not recorded which). The sequenced sample consisted of blood, either unsorted or a sorted T cell fraction (not recorded which).

CDR3 reads: CASRDGLAVYNEQFF. The bases read TGCGCCAGCCGAGACGGACTAGCGGTATACAATGAGCAGTTCTTC. Here the chain combines TRBV5-1 and TRBJ2-1; 10 of the junction bases match TRBD2. The junction shows trimming of 7 bases on V and 4 bases on J, and the gene matches do not reach 8 bases of it. Including the terminal cysteine and phenylalanine, the CDR3 comprises 15 residues. The entry retains the CDR3 DNA only, 45 bases that are in frame from base 1. The germline V gene encodes CDR1 SGHRS and CDR2 YFSETQ.